The 12 T cell receptor beta chains below come from one sample, sequenced in a study of naive and memory T cell subsets. Described treatment: skin biopsy from PPD injection site in Mantoux-positive individual. The library had UMIs added by 3' ligation of an oligonucleotide to TCR cDNA. Amplification of ligated cDNA took four PCR rounds with SP2 and nested alpha and beta constant primers. TCRdb reprocessed the UMI-ligation and nested PCR reads via MiXCR and lists one record per CDR3 protein. Of 37,000 or so distinct CDR3 sequences in the sample, roughly 9.6% were seen once. Sequenced material: skin, taken from a tuberculin skin test site. These TCRs come from an adult in good health.

This clonotype appeared many times. The chain has TRBV7-2 and TRBJ2-3, with TRBD2 matching 7 bases. Germline CDR1 reads SGHTA; CDR2 reads FQGNSA. V lost 5 bases, J lost 1 base, and 9 bases stayed unmatched. The CDR3 has 16 residues. The CDR3 loop reads CASSDGLVVGTDTQYF. The CDR3, as DNA: TGTGCCAGCAGCGACGGACTAGTCGTGGGCACAGATACGCAGTATTTT.

The rearrangement links TRBV5-4 to TRBJ2-5, with TRBD1 matching over 7 bases. Germline assignment: CDR1 SGHNT and CDR2 YYREEE (reference sequence). V was clipped by 4 bases and J by 1 base; unmatched bases: 4. The CDR3 contains 14 residues. For the CDR3, the DNA is TGTGCCAGCAGCAAGAACAGGGGCCAAGAGACCCAGTACTTC. Amino acid sequence: CASSKNRGQETQYF.

This clonotype was recorded at least ten times. A much larger clone is a single base away; this may be a read error. The CDR3 here is CSVESATSTGELFF. The CDR3 region has the DNA TGCAGCGTTGAATCGGCGACAAGCACCGGGGAGCTGTTTTTT. The chain has TRBV29-1 and TRBJ2-2; D is uncertain. The CDR3 spans 14 residues. V shed 2 bases and J shed 4 bases, with 11 bases lying between them. Germline V CDR1 and CDR2: SQVTM, ANQGSEA.

This clonotype appeared many times. This rearrangement joins TRBV15 to TRBJ2-3; TRBD1 agrees at 10 bases. The CDR3 loop spans 17 amino acids. Trimming cost V 2 bases and J 1 base; bases outside gene matches: 6. Germline assignment: CDR1 LNHNV and CDR2 YYDKDF (reference sequence). The CDR3 here is CATSRTTGTGGTDTQYF. CDR3 bases: TGTGCCACCAGCAGAACTACCGGGACAGGGGGCACAGATACGCAGTATTTT. The entire variable domain, with the rest obtained from reference TRBV15 and TRBJ2-3, is as follows: DAMVIQNPRYQVTQFGKPVTLSCSQTLNHNVMYWYQQKSSQAPKLLFHYYDKDFNNEADTPDNFQSRRPNTSFCFLDIRSPGLGDTAMYLCATSRTTGTGGTDTQYFGPGTRLTVL.

This clonotype has more than one count but fewer than ten. J is TRBJ2-5 and V is TRBV7-2; D gene ambiguous. V was clipped by 2 bases and J by 0 bases, with 4 bases between them. The CDR3 length is 13 residues. Germline V gives CDR1 SGHTA, CDR2 FQGNSA. CDR3 region: CASSLQYQETQYF. CDR3 coding DNA: TGTGCCAGCAGCTTACAGTACCAAGAGACCCAGTACTTC.

This clonotype was found many times. The chain joins TRBV7-9 to TRBJ2-2; D unresolved. This CDR3 spans 13 amino acids. Germline V CDR1 and CDR2: SEHNR, FQNEAQ (reference sequence). The germline V and J ends were trimmed by 1 base and 3 bases, with 3 bases remaining between them. DNA of the CDR3: TGTGCCAGCAGCTTAGTTGACACCGGGGAGCTGTTTTTT. Translating gives CASSLVDTGELFF.

This clonotype was seen at least ten times. The chain recombines TRBV6-6 with TRBJ2-7; D is unresolved. This CDR3 has 14 amino acids. CDR1 and CDR2 from the germline V gene are MNHNY and SVGAGI (reference sequence). V lost 0 bases and J 2 bases, leaving 8 bases between the germline ends. The CDR3 nucleotides read TGTGCCAGCAGTTACTCTAAGCTTCCCTACGAGCAGTACTTC. Translation gives CASSYSKLPYEQYF.

The sample holds a few counts of this clonotype. This sequence joins TRBV6-1 and TRBJ1-4; D not certain. This CDR3 spans 15 amino acids. The V gene's germline CDR1 is MNHNS and CDR2 SASEGT. V lost 1 base and J 5 bases, leaving 11 bases between the germline ends. The CDR3 sequence is CASSEGTQINEKLFF. In DNA, the CDR3 is TGTGCCAGCAGTGAAGGAACGCAAATAAATGAAAAACTGTTTTTT.

V is TRBV12-3 or TRBV12-4 and J is TRBJ1-2; TRBD1 aligns across 7 bases. V lost 8 bases to trimming and J lost 2 bases; unmatched junction nucleotides: 5. There are 13 residues in the CDR3. CDR3 coding DNA: TGTGCCAGCGTCTGGGGACAGAACTATGGCTACACCTTC. This sequence encodes CASVWGQNYGYTF.

The table lists this clonotype with many counts. V and J are TRBV3-1 and TRBJ2-4; TRBD1 matches at 8 bases. The CDR3 totals 15 residues. With 1 base clipped from V and 7 bases from J, the junction kept 6 bases outside the gene matches. Germline V gene sequence: CDR1 LGHDT, CDR2 YNNKEL (reference sequence). The DNA of the CDR3 is TGTGCCAGCAGCCAAGGACAGGGGAATAGTAACATTCAGTACTTC. It is translated as CASSQGQGNSNIQYF.

This clonotype was detected a few times. The rearrangement links TRBV12-2 to TRBJ2-3; the table's D call TRBD1 went unverified against the DNA. TRBV12-2 is tagged as a pseudogene. The CDR3 spans 15 residues. The CDR3 region is CASRLYPGGPDTQYF. The CDR3 DNA reads as TGTGCAAGTCGCTTATATCCGGGGGGACCAGATACGCAGTATTTT.

This clonotype was detected many times. This chain links TRBV5-6 with TRBJ2-1; TRBD2 agrees at 13 bases. Germline V gene lookup returns CDR1 SGHDT and CDR2 YYEEEE. This CDR3 is built from 16 residues. J gave up 6 bases and V 4 bases, and 7 bases lay outside the gene matches. The CDR3 sequence: CASSRRLAGGRNEQFF. In nucleotides, the CDR3 is TGTGCCAGCAGCCGCCGACTAGCGGGAGGCCGCAATGAGCAGTTCTTC.